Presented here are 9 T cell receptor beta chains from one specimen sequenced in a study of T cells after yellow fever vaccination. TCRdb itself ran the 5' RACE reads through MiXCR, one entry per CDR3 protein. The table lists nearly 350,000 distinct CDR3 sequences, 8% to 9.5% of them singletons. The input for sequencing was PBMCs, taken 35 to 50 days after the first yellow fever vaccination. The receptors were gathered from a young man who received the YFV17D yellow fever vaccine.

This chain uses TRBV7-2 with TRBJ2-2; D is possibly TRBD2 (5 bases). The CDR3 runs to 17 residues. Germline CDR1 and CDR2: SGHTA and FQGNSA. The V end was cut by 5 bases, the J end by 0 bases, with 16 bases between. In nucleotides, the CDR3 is TGTGCCAGCAGCCTCGAAATCGGGCGGGCGAACACCGGGGAGCTGTTTTTT. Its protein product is CASSLEIGRANTGELFF.

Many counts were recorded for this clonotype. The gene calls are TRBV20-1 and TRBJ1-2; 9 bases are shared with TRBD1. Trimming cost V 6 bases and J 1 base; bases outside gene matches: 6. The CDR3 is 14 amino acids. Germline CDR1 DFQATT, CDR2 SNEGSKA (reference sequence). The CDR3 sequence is CSALQGASNYGYTF. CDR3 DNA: TGCAGTGCATTACAGGGGGCGAGTAACTATGGCTACACCTTC.

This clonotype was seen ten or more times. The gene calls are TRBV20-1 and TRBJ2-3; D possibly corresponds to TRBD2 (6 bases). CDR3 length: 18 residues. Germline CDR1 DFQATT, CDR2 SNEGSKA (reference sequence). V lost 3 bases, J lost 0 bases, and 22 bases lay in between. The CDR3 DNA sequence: TGCAGTGCTAGTCTTGGGATTGGGGCTAGCGTTAGCACAGATACGCAGTATTTT. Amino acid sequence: CSASLGIGASVSTDTQYF.

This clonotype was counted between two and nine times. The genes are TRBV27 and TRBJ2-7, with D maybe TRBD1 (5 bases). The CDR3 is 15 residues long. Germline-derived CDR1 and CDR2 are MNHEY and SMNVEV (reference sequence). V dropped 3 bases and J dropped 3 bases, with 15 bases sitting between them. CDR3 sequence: CASSLDTTAVYEQYF. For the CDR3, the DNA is TGTGCCAGCAGTTTGGATACGACAGCAGTCTACGAGCAGTACTTC.

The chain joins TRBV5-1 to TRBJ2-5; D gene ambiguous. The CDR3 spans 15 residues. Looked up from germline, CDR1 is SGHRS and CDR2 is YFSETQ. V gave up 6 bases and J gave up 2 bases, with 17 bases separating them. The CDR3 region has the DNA TGCGCCAGCACAATCGGTGAGGCAAAACAAGAGACCCAGTACTTC. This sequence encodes CASTIGEAKQETQYF.

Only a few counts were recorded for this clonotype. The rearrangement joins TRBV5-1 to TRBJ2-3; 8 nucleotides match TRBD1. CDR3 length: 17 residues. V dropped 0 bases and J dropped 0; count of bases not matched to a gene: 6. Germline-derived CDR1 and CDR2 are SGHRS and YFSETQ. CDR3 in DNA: TGCGCCAGCAGCTTGGCGTCCCAGGGGGCCAGCACAGATACGCAGTATTTT. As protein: CASSLASQGASTDTQYF.

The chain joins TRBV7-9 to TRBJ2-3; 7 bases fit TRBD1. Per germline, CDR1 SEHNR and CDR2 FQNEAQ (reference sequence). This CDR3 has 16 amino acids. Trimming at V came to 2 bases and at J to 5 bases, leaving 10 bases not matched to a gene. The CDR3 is CASSLSTGQGEDTQYF. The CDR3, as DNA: TGTGCCAGCAGCTTATCGACAGGTCAGGGGGAAGATACGCAGTATTTT.

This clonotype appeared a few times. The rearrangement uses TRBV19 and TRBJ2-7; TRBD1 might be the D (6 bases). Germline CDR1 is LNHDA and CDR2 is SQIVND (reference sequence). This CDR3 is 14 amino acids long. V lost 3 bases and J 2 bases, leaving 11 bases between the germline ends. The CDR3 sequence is CASSITGIPYEQYF. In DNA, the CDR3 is TGTGCCAGTAGTATCACAGGGATCCCCTACGAGCAGTACTTC.

Here the CDR3 DNA reads TGTGCCAGCAGCTGGACGACCGGCTCCTACAATGAGCAGTTCTTC. Translating gives CASSWTTGSYNEQFF. The chain couples TRBV7-2 to TRBJ2-1, with D hard to call. Trimming removed 4 bases at V and 0 bases at J, with 10 bases between. The CDR3 is 15 amino acids. Looked up from germline, CDR1 is SGHTA and CDR2 is FQGNSA.